This paragraph covers one T cell receptor beta chain sequence. No cognate antigen has been identified for it. No much larger clone exists at a distance of one base, and base qualities are not known. The data were obtained in a study of blood T cell repertoires in COVID-19 (dated by TCRdb to 2020 to 2021). Study-level background: Collaborator samples came from the United States, Italy and Spain and covered acute and convalescent phases of COVID-19. A freely available public database, intended as a resource for researchers studying the immune response to SARS-CoV-2, is where the repertoires were released. Where HLA class I and class II types were available, the types were taken from metadata supplied by the sample provider, not from assay-based typing. Subjects who had been exposed to COVID-19, were actively infected with it, or had recovered from it provided the deeply sampled blood TCRbeta repertoires that made up the dataset. The material from the prospective study consisted of cDNA or gDNA derived from T cells, B-cell-depleted T cells, or PBMCs. Sample metadata almost always included a de-identified subject ID, COVID-19 status, age in years and sex. Samples came from the ongoing ImmuneRACE study (first 160 participants) plus 1,254 subjects from 6 global collaborators. General study outcomes and caveats: How much clinical and demographic metadata was included differed by source and by participant, and the metadata was provided uncurated.

At one collaborating source in Seattle, patients were enrolled during active infection and were followed longitudinally through the course of disease. Each collaborating institution followed its own protocols to collect whole blood in K2EDTA tubes. For TCRbeta analysis, collaborator samples were shipped as frozen whole blood, as isolated PBMCs, or as DNA extracted from either sample type. After removal of 0 bases from V and 4 bases from J, the junction retains 8 bases not matched to a gene. According to the germline V gene, CDR1 reads LGHNA and CDR2 reads YSLEER. The CDR3 measures 19 amino acids from cysteine to phenylalanine. Of the read, only the CDR3 DNA is kept; its 57 bases are in frame from base 1. TCRbeta CDR3 regions were amplified from genomic DNA using the immunoSEQ Assay, a bias-controlled multiplex PCR. The study's processing was this. The number of nucleated cells in each sample was estimated by amplification of reference gene primers within the assay. To quantify the absolute abundance of each unique TCRbeta CDR3 rearrangement, sequence reads were collapsed and filtered. For each sample, productive Simpson clonality was calculated as the square root of Simpson's diversity index over productive rearrangements. What TCRdb holds here is the immuneACCESS table cut down to in-frame rearrangements. Part of the clones is not present; checked against another copy, under half of the missing clones reflect an unresolved V gene, and the others are unexplained. V and J calls and clone size follow that table, whereas D and trimming were derived from the DNA. The sample has 300,000 to 400,000 clones on record, around 92% of them singletons. Around 3% of the sample is taken by the ten largest.

The chain uses TRBV4-3 and TRBJ2-1; 14 central nucleotides agree with TRBD2. The receptor's source is a woman aged 25 to 45 with COVID-19, enrolled during active disease. Source material: peripheral blood. The DNA is TGCGCCAGCAGCCAAGAAGGGGGACTAGCGGGGGCGCGGTACAATGAGCAGTTCTTC. Translated, it gives CASSQEGGLAGARYNEQFF.